A single sample gave rise to the 26 T cell receptor beta chains below, sequenced in a study of shared clonotypes between healthy human individuals. Sequencing used immunoSEQ multiplex PCR; TCRdb keeps in-frame clones, though not all of them. The data contain more than 400,000 clones, around 85% of them seen just once; the ten biggest clones take up roughly 12%. Source material: PBMCs. Receptor source: a woman aged 40 to 49 in good health. Some clones in this sample may be carry-over from other donors' samples.

The rearrangement links TRBV5-1 to TRBJ2-7, with 9 positions matching TRBD1. Germline V lookup: CDR1 SGHRS, CDR2 YFSETQ. V dropped 3 bases and J dropped 3; count of bases not matched to a gene: 7. This CDR3 contains 15 residues. The CDR3 loop is CASSWTMTGGYEQYF. CDR3 nucleotides: TGCGCCAGCAGCTGGACAATGACAGGGGGCTACGAGCAGTACTTC.

The gene calls are TRBV10-3 and TRBJ2-5; D is uncertain. Germline CDR1 ENHRY, CDR2 SYGVKD. Trimming shortened V by 3 bases and J by 0 bases, and 14 bases separated the two germline ends. This CDR3 has 16 amino acids. The DNA for the CDR3 is TGTGCCATCAGTGATCCGTCTTTATTGTACCAAGAGACCCAGTACTTC. Its protein product is CAISDPSLLYQETQYF.

This clone was seen once. This sequence is one base from a far larger clone and is likely a read error. This specimen includes other DNA sequences encoding the same CDR3. The V and J genes are TRBV7-2 and TRBJ1-2; 7 bases agree with TRBD1. The germline V gene encodes CDR1 SGHTA and CDR2 FQGNSA. The CDR3 spans 17 residues. This chain's CDR3 is CASSSDSTGTNDYGYTF. The CDR3 nucleotides read TGTGCCAGCAGCTCAGACTCGACAGGGACGAATGACTATGGCTACACATTC.

The V and J genes are TRBV4-2 and TRBJ2-1; a weak D match, TRBD2 (6 bases). Germline V gene sequence: CDR1 LGHNA, CDR2 YNFKEQ. Trimming removed 4 bases at V and 4 bases at J, with 8 bases between. This CDR3 region has 13 residues. DNA of the CDR3: TGTGCCAGCAGCCCGACTAGTTACAATGAGCAGTTCTTC. Residues: CASSPTSYNEQFF.

CDR3 sequence: CASSFGSSNQPQHF. In nucleotides, the CDR3 is TGTGCCAGCAGCTTCGGATCGAGCAATCAGCCCCAGCATTTT. The chain uses TRBV7-9 and TRBJ1-5; D remains ambiguous. V was clipped by 3 bases and J by 1 base, with 7 bases between them. CDR1 SEHNR and CDR2 FQNEAQ come from the germline V gene (reference sequence). The CDR3 runs 14 residues. Looking up the rest from reference TRBV7-9 and TRBJ1-5 gives the full variable domain: DTGVSQNPRHKITKRGQNVTFRCDPISEHNRLYWYRQTLGQGPEFLTYFQNEAQLEKSRLLSDRFSAERPKGSFSTLEIQRTEQGDSAMYLCASSFGSSNQPQHFGDGTRLSIL.

The chain joins TRBV5-1 to TRBJ2-5, with D perhaps being TRBD1 or TRBD2 (5 bases each). From germline, CDR1 is SGHRS and CDR2 YFSETQ. The CDR3 spans 15 residues. Trimming pared 4 bases from V and 5 bases from J, leaving 18 bases between. The DNA of the CDR3 is TGCGCCAGCAGCCCAGCCGGGGCCGATCTGGAGACCCAGTACTTC. Encoded protein: CASSPAGADLETQYF.

Concerning this clone: Mismatch with germline at one junction end may stem from a read error. The chain has TRBV10-3 and TRBJ1-2, with D unclear. Germline V CDR1 and CDR2: ENHRY, SYGVKD. The CDR3 has 14 amino acids. CDR3: CASSYSQLNYGYTF. Here the CDR3 DNA reads TGTGCCAGCAGTTACTCCCAGTTGAACTATGGCTACACCTTC.

This chain connects TRBV10-1 to TRBJ2-7, with D unresolved. Germline V gene data show CDR1 as WNHNN and CDR2 as SYGVQD (reference sequence). The CDR3 loop spans 14 amino acids. V lost 5 bases to trimming and J lost 2 bases, with 13 bases between them. Written as DNA, the CDR3 is TGCGCCAGCAGTCCCAGGCCCTCTCCCTACGAGCAGTACTTC. It translates to CASSPRPSPYEQYF.

J is TRBJ1-2 and V is TRBV7-6; 7 bases are a match to TRBD1. J lost 2 bases, V lost 1 base, and 4 bases had no gene match. Germline CDR1 reads SGHVS; CDR2 reads FNYEAQ. This CDR3 has 15 residues. DNA of the CDR3: TGTGCCAGCAGCTTAGGACAGGGACTCAACTATGGCTACACCTTC. It encodes CASSLGQGLNYGYTF.

The rearrangement uses TRBV30 and TRBJ1-5; no clear D. The germline V and J ends were trimmed by 2 bases and 5 bases, with 13 bases remaining between them. Looked up from germline, CDR1 is GTSNPN and CDR2 is SVGIG (reference sequence). The CDR3 loop spans 14 amino acids. The CDR3 sequence: CAWSKGGLDQPQHF. Here the CDR3 DNA reads TGTGCCTGGAGTAAAGGTGGCCTAGATCAGCCCCAGCATTTT.

The chain joins TRBV29-1 to TRBJ2-2; no clear D gene. V was clipped by 3 bases and J by 1 base, with 6 bases between them. The CDR3 totals 13 residues. From germline, CDR1 is SQVTM and CDR2 ANQGSEA. In DNA form, the CDR3 reads TGCAGCGTTGAGGATCAGAACACCGGGGAGCTGTTTTTT. Its translation is CSVEDQNTGELFF.

A note on this clone: Only one base separates this from a far larger clonotype, so it likely reflects a read error. CDR3 sequence reads: CASSDEGGTDTQYF. In nucleotides, the CDR3 is TGTGCCAGCAGTGATGAGGGAGGCACAGATACGCAGTATTTT. This rearrangement joins TRBV6-4 to TRBJ2-3; possibly TRBD2 for D (5 bases). The V and J ends lost 3 bases and 1 base respectively, with 8 bases between them. The CDR3 contains 14 residues. CDR1 is MRHNA, CDR2 SNTAGT, per germline.

Comments on this clone: One base separates it from a far larger clone, so it is likely a read error. V and J are TRBV2 and TRBJ2-5, with D possibly TRBD2 on 6 matching bases. Germline values: CDR1 SNHLY, CDR2 FYNNEI. The CDR3 runs 13 residues. This CDR3 is CAGSRESEETQYF. CDR3 nucleotides: TGTGCCGGCAGTCGGGAGTCTGAAGAGACCCAGTACTTC.

The sample holds a few counts of this clone. This chain joins TRBV18 and TRBJ2-2; D gene uncertain. CDR1 and CDR2 (germline): KGHSH, LQKENI. V lost 4 bases to trimming and J lost 6 bases, with 12 bases between them. CDR3 size: 14 residues. CDR3 coding DNA: TGTGCCAGCTCACGACTTCCAGCTTCCGGGGAGCTGTTTTTT. Translation gives CASSRLPASGELFF.

J is TRBJ2-7 and V is TRBV7-9; 7 bases fit TRBD1. Germline V lookup: CDR1 SEHNR, CDR2 FQNEAQ (reference sequence). This CDR3 has 14 residues. Unmatched junction bases numbered 7, after V lost 4 bases and J lost 4 bases. In nucleotides, the CDR3 is TGTGCCAGCAGCTCTACAAGGGACAGTTACGAGCAGTACTTC. Translating it yields CASSSTRDSYEQYF. Together with reference TRBV7-9 and TRBJ2-7, the CDR3 gives the full variable domain: DTGVSQNPRHKITKRGQNVTFRCDPISEHNRLYWYRQTLGQGPEFLTYFQNEAQLEKSRLLSDRFSAERPKGSFSTLEIQRTEQGDSAMYLCASSSTRDSYEQYFGPGTRLTVT.

Details on this clone: This sample also contains other DNA sequences that code for the same CDR3. The chain is built from TRBV5-1 and TRBJ2-1; 10 positions agree with TRBD2. Per the germline V gene, CDR1 is SGHRS and CDR2 is YFSETQ. The length of the CDR3 is 16 residues. V lost 0 bases and J lost 3; bases outside the gene matches: 3. The CDR3 region has the DNA TGCGCCAGCAGCTTGGGTGGACTAGCGGTCTACAATGAGCAGTTCTTC. It yields the protein CASSLGGLAVYNEQFF.

The chain links TRBV7-3 to TRBJ2-7, with unresolved D. The CDR3 spans 13 residues. Per the germline V gene, CDR1 is SGHTA and CDR2 is FQGTGA. Trimming pared 1 base from V and 5 bases from J, leaving 9 bases between. As DNA, the CDR3 is TGTGCCAGCAGCTTAAGTAGGACCGACGAGCAGTACTTC. Its protein is CASSLSRTDEQYF.

As concerns this clone: It differs at one base from a far larger clone, so likely a read error. The chain links TRBV28 to TRBJ2-7; D is unclear. This CDR3 has 12 amino acids. CDR1 and CDR2 from the germline V gene are MDHEN and SYDVKM. CDR3 protein: CAGSFQNYEQYF. As DNA, the CDR3 is TGTGCCGGCAGTTTCCAGAACTACGAGCAGTACTTC. Drawing the rest from reference TRBV28 and TRBJ2-7, the complete variable domain is DVKVTQSSRYLVKRTGEKVFLECVQDMDHENMFWYRQDPGLGLRLIYFSYDVKMKEKGDIPEGYSVSREKKERFSLILESASTNQTSMYLCAGSFQNYEQYFGPGTRLTVT.

The genes are TRBV5-1 and TRBJ2-7, with 13 positions matching TRBD2. The V and J ends lost 4 bases and 5 bases, in that order; junction bases with no gene match: 12. There are 17 residues in the CDR3. The germline CDR1 and CDR2 sequences are SGHRS and YFSETQ. The CDR3 DNA follows: TGCGCCAGCAGCACCGTACTAGCGGGAGGGCCGACCAACGAGCAGTACTTC. It specifies CASSTVLAGGPTNEQYF.

For this clone: A single base is all that separates this from a far larger clone, so a read error is likely. Additional DNA sequences in this sample encode the identical CDR3. CDR3 protein: CASSSGQGFYTEAFF. The DNA for the CDR3 is TGTGCCAGCAGTTCGGGACAAGGGTTTTACACTGAAGCTTTCTTT. The chain is built from TRBV6-5 and TRBJ1-1; possibly TRBD1 for D (6 bases). V was trimmed by 4 bases and J by 3 bases, leaving 15 bases between them. Germline lookup yields CDR1 MNHEY and CDR2 SVGAGI. This CDR3 has 15 residues.

The chain links TRBV27 to TRBJ1-2; weak D call: TRBD1 (6 bases). V was clipped by 4 bases and J by 6 bases, with 12 bases between them. CDR1 and CDR2 (germline): MNHEY, SMNVEV (reference sequence). This CDR3 spans 13 amino acids. The chain's CDR3 is CASSYRQDNGYTF. The CDR3 DNA reads TGTGCCAGCAGTTACCGACAGGATAATGGCTACACCTTC.

The rearrangement uses TRBV7-6 and TRBJ2-7; TRBD2 matches at 9 bases. CDR1 SGHVS and CDR2 FNYEAQ come from the germline V gene. CDR3 size: 16 residues. J was trimmed by 7 bases and V by 5 bases; bases with no gene match: 15. CDR3 DNA sequence: TGTGCCAGCAGCCAACGGGCTAGCGGGAAAGGGGGGGAGCAGTACTTC. Its protein is CASSQRASGKGGEQYF.

This chain connects TRBV19 to TRBJ2-7, with D tentatively TRBD1 (5 bases). V lost 6 bases, J lost 5 bases, and 11 bases lay in between. The CDR3 length is 12 residues. Germline lookup yields CDR1 LNHDA and CDR2 SQIVND (reference sequence). This CDR3 is CASSGAGNEQYF. CDR3 nucleotide sequence: TGTGCCAGTAGCGGAGCAGGGAACGAGCAGTACTTC.

As to this clone: A read error is likely here: a far larger clone is one base away. The rearrangement links TRBV27 to TRBJ1-1, with D maybe TRBD1 (6 bases). This CDR3 has 15 residues. Germline values: CDR1 MNHEY, CDR2 SMNVEV (reference sequence). The V gene lost 5 bases and the J gene lost 1 base, with 14 bases spanning the gap. In DNA, the CDR3 is TGTGCCAGCAGTGTAGACAGGTGGAGGAACACTGAAGCTTTCTTT. This translates into CASSVDRWRNTEAFF.

The chain links TRBV7-2 to TRBJ2-3; D call uncertain. The CDR3 spans 11 residues. Germline V gene data show CDR1 as SGHTA and CDR2 as FQGNSA. The V end lost 4 bases, the J end lost 5 bases, and 4 bases lay between the germline ends. CDR3 residues: CASSSRDTQYF. CDR3 coding DNA: TGTGCCAGCAGCTCCCGAGATACGCAGTATTTT.

This clone was counted at least ten times. Other DNA sequences in this specimen translate into the identical CDR3. The chain uses TRBV10-1 and TRBJ2-7; tentatively, D is TRBD1 (6 bases). The V gene's germline CDR1 is WNHNN and CDR2 SYGVQD (reference sequence). The CDR3 runs 12 residues. Trimming left V 4 bases short and J 9 bases short, with 13 bases between. CDR3 in amino acids: CASSAHRAGQYF. The CDR3 DNA reads as TGCGCCAGCAGTGCTCACAGGGCGGGGCAGTACTTC.